Listed below are T cell receptor beta chains from one sample, sequenced in a study of blood T cell repertoires in COVID-19. Sequenced by immunoSEQ multiplex PCR; TCRdb stores in-frame clones only, minus some. The sample has some 150,000 clones; 70% to 85% are singletons. Source material: PBMCs or T cells enriched from blood (not recorded which). These receptors all come from a man aged 50 or older who had recovered from COVID-19. Each CDR3 is given with its conserved first and last residue. Fields, in order: J gene, V gene, D gene, clone size, CDR3 DNA, CDR3 protein. D genes are given only for firm matches. The size of a clone is reported for some rows only, either as once, few or many, or as a class for expanded clones.

TRBJ2-1 TRBV9 TRBD1 - TGTGCCAGCAGCTTATTGACAGGGTCCTACAATGAGCAGTTCTTC CASSLLTGSYNEQFF
TRBJ1-2 TRBV29-1 - - TGCAGCGTTGTGGGGGGTTTAAACTATGGCTACACCTTC CSVVGGLNYGYTF
TRBJ2-1 TRBV5-1 TRBD1 - TGCGCCAGCAGCTTGGCTACCAGGGGGCAAAGGAATGAGCAGTTCTTC CASSLATRGQRNEQFF
TRBJ1-1 TRBV25-1 - - TGTGCCAGCAGTGAATCCGAGCGCTTGGGAGCTTTCTTT CASSESERLGAFF
TRBJ2-3 TRBV9 - - TGTGCCAGCAGCGTAGACCCTGGGGGCGCAGATACGCAGTATTTT CASSVDPGGADTQYF
TRBJ2-7 TRBV7-6 TRBD2 - TGTGCCAGCAGCCCCAGACTAGCGGGGGCGCAGGAGCAGTACTTC CASSPRLAGAQEQYF
TRBJ1-1 TRBV14 TRBD1 - TGTGCCAGCAGCCAAGGCGCCGGACAGGGGAATAGGTACACTGAAGCTTTCTTT CASSQGAGQGNRYTEAFF
TRBJ2-5 TRBV5-1 - few TGCGCCAGCAGCTTGGGGACACGCCAGGCAGAGACCCAGTACTTC CASSLGTRQAETQYF
TRBJ1-5 TRBV28 - - TGTGCCAGCAGACCCCTAACAGAGAGCAATCAGCCCCAGCATTTT CASRPLTESNQPQHF
TRBJ2-3 TRBV18 - once TGTGCCAGCTCACCACAGGGGTCATCTAGCACAGATACGCAGTATTTT CASSPQGSSSTDTQYF
TRBJ1-5 TRBV10-3 - - TGTGCCATCAGTGAGTCGCAGGGTGATCAGCCCCAGCATTTT CAISESQGDQPQHF
TRBJ2-7 TRBV7-9 TRBD1 - TGTGCCAGCAAAACAGGGGGCGGCGGCCAAACGGAGCAGTACTTC CASKTGGGGQTEQYF
TRBJ1-6 TRBV5-5 - - TGTGCCAGCAGCTTGGCTCAGGGCTACAATTCACCCCTCCACTTT CASSLAQGYNSPLHF
TRBJ1-1 TRBV6-1 - - TGTGCCAGCAGTGATTTTCAGGGCACAGAAGCTTTCTTT CASSDFQGTEAFF
TRBJ2-7 TRBV5-1 - - TGCGCCAGCAGCGCCAGGGATAGCTCCTACGAGCAGTACTTC CASSARDSSYEQYF
TRBJ2-2 TRBV3-1/TRBV3-2 - - TGTGCCAGCAGCCGCAGTAACACCGGGGAGCTGTTTTTT CASSRSNTGELFF
TRBJ2-2 TRBV11-3 - - TGTGCCAGCAGCCCGGACGGGGTTAGCGGGGAGCTGTTTTTT CASSPDGVSGELFF
TRBJ1-1 TRBV2 - - TGTGCCAGCGAACGGGACACTGAAGCTTTCTTT CASERDTEAFF
TRBJ1-2 TRBV6-5 TRBD1 - TGTGCCAGCAGTTACCGGGACAGGGGCTATGGCTACACCTTC CASSYRDRGYGYTF
TRBJ2-3 TRBV3-1/TRBV3-2 TRBD1 - TGTGCCAGCAGCCCAATTGGGACAGAACTGGATACGCAGTATTTT CASSPIGTELDTQYF
TRBJ2-7 TRBV11-1 - - TGTGCCAGCAGCCCGGGTTGGGCGGAGGGTGAGCAGTACTTC CASSPGWAEGEQYF
TRBJ2-7 TRBV11-2 - - TGTGCCAGCAGCTTACCAGGGGTAAAGGAGCAGTACTTC CASSLPGVKEQYF
TRBJ1-1 TRBV12-3/TRBV12-4 - - TGTGCCAGCAGCCTAGAGGGGGGGACTGAAGCTTTCTTT CASSLEGGTEAFF
TRBJ2-7 TRBV5-5 - - TGTGCCAGCAGCTTACTAAGTTCCCGGACGGGGGAGCAGTACTTC CASSLLSSRTGEQYF
TRBJ1-5 TRBV18 - - TGTGCCAGCTCACCTGAGGGAAACCAGCCCCAGCATTTT CASSPEGNQPQHF
TRBJ2-3 TRBV7-6 TRBD2 - TGTGCCAGCAGTCCTAGCGGGGGGACCCGCACAGATACGCAGTATTTT CASSPSGGTRTDTQYF
TRBJ1-1 TRBV18 - - TGTGCCAGCTCGTCTAATCCGAACACTGAAGCTTTCTTT CASSSNPNTEAFF
TRBJ1-3 TRBV7-2 TRBD1 - TGTGCCACAACGGACAGGGGGCTTGGAAACACCATATATTTT CATTDRGLGNTIYF
TRBJ2-1 TRBV4-1 - - TGCGCCAGCAGCGACAGTCCGAGGTCCGGCTCGGGTTCCTACAATGAGCAGTTCTTC CASSDSPRSGSGSYNEQFF
TRBJ2-7 TRBV19 - - TGTGCCAGTAGGGATACAGGATCTTCAAGCTCCTACGAGCAGTACTTC CASRDTGSSSSYEQYF
TRBJ1-2 TRBV19 TRBD1 once TGTGCCAGTAGTCCCGGGACAGGGGGTGGCTATGGCTACACCTTC CASSPGTGGGYGYTF
TRBJ2-2 TRBV7-2 TRBD2 - TGTGCCAGCAGCTTAGCTAGCGGGGCCGGGGAGCTGTTTTTT CASSLASGAGELFF
TRBJ1-3 TRBV9 TRBD1 once TGTGCCAGCAGCACCCGGGACAGCCTCTCTGGAAACACCATATATTTT CASSTRDSLSGNTIYF
TRBJ1-1 TRBV14 - few TGTGCCAGCAGCCTTCGGGGATGGGCGATTGAAGCTTTCTTT CASSLRGWAIEAFF
TRBJ2-2 TRBV18 TRBD1 - TGTGCCAGCTCACCGGGGACAGGGAACACCGGGGAGCTGTTTTTT CASSPGTGNTGELFF
TRBJ2-7 TRBV11-2 TRBD1 - TGTGCCAGCAGCTTAGATAGGGACAGGTGGGATCTTTACGAGCAGTACTTC CASSLDRDRWDLYEQYF
TRBJ1-1 TRBV1 - - TGCACCAGCAGCCAAGTCGGGCCAGGGTTGAACACTGAAGCTTTCTTT CTSSQVGPGLNTEAFF